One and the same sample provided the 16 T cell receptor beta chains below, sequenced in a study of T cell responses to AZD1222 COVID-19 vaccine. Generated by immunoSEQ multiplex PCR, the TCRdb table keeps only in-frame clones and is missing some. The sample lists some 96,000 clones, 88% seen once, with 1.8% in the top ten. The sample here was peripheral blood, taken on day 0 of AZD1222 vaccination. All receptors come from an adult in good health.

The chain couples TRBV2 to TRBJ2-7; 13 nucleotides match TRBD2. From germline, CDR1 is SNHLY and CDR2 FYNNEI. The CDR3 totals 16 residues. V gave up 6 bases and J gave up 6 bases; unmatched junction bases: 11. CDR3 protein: CASREQLAGGPREQYF. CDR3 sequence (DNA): TGTGCCAGCAGAGAACAACTAGCGGGAGGGCCGCGCGAGCAGTACTTC. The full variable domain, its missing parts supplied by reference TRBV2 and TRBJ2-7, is EPEVTQTPSHQVTQMGQEVILRCVPISNHLYFYWYRQILGQKVEFLVSFYNNEISEKSEIFDDQFSVERPDGSNFTLKIRSTKLEDSAMYFCASREQLAGGPREQYFGPGTRLTVT.

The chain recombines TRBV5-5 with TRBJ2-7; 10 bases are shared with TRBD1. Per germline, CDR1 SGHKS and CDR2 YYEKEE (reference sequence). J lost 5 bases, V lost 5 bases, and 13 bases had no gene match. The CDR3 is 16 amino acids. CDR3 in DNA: TGTGCCAGCAGAAATAAATCGGACAGGGGGTACCACGAGCAGTACTTC. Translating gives CASRNKSDRGYHEQYF.

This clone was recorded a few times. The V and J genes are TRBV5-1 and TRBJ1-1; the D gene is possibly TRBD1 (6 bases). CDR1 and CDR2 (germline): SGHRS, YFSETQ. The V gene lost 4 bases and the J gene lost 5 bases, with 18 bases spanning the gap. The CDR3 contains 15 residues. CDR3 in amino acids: CASSQFNRVGTEAFF. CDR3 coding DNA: TGCGCCAGCAGCCAATTTAACAGGGTTGGGACTGAAGCTTTCTTT.

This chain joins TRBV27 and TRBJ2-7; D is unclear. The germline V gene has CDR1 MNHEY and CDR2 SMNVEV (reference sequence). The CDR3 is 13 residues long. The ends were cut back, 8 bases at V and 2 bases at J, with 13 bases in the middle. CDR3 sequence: CASRALTTYEQYF. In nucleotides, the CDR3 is TGTGCCAGCCGGGCCCTAACCACCTACGAGCAGTACTTC.

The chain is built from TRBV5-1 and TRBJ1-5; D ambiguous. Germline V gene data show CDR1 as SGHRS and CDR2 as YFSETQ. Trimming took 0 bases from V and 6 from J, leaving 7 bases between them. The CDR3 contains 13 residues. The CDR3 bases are TGCGCCAGCAGCTTGGAGGGAAGTCAGCCCCAGCATTTT. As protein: CASSLEGSQPQHF.

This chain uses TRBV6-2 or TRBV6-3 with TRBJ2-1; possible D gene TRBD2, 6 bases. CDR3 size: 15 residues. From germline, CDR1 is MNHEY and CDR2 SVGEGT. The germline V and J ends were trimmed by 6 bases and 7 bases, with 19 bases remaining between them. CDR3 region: CASSLTGVTLNEQFF. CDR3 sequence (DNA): TGTGCCAGCAGCCTTACGGGAGTCACCCTAAATGAGCAGTTCTTC.

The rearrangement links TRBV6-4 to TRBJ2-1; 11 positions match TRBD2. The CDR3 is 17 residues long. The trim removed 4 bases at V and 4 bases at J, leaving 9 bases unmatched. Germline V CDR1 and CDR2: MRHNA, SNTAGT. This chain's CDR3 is CASSVAIGTSGYNEQFF. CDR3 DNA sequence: TGTGCCAGCAGTGTAGCGATAGGGACTAGCGGATACAATGAGCAGTTCTTC.

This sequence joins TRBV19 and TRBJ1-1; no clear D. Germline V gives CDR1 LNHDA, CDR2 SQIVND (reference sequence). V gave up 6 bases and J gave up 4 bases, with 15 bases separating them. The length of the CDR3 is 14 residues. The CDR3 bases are TGTGCCAGTAGCACTGGACCGCAGAGCACTGAAGCTTTCTTT. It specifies CASSTGPQSTEAFF. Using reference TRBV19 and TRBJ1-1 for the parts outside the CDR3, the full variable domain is DGGITQSPKYLFRKEGQNVTLSCEQNLNHDAMYWYRQDPGQGLRLIYYSQIVNDFQKGDIAEGYSVSREKKESFPLTVTSAQKNPTAFYLCASSTGPQSTEAFFGQGTRLTVV.

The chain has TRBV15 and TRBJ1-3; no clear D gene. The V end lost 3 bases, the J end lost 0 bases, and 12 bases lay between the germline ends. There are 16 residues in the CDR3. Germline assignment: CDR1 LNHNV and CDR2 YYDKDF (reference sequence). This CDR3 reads CATSSTGRISGNTIYF. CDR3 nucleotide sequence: TGTGCCACCAGCAGCACTGGACGGATCTCTGGAAACACCATATATTTT.

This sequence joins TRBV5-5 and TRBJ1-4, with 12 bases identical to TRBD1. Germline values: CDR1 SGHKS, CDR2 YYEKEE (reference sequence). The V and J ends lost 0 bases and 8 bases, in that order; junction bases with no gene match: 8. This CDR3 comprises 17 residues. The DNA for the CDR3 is TGTGCCAGCAGCTTGGGGCCGGGACAGGGGGCGCGGGAAAAACTGTTTTTT. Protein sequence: CASSLGPGQGAREKLFF.

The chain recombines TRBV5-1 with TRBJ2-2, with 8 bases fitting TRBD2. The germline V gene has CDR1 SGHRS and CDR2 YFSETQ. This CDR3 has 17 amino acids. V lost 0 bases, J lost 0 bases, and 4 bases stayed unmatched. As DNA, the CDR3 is TGCGCCAGCAGCTTGGAGGGTAGCGGGGCGAACACCGGGGAGCTGTTTTTT. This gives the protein CASSLEGSGANTGELFF.

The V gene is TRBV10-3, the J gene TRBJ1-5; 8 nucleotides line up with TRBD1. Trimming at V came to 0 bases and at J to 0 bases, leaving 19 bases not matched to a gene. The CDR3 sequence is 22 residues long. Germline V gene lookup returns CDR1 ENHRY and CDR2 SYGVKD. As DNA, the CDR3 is TGTGCCATCAGTGAGTCTCGAACCCGGGCGTTACAGGGGGTGATTAGCAATCAGCCCCAGCATTTT. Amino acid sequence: CAISESRTRALQGVISNQPQHF.

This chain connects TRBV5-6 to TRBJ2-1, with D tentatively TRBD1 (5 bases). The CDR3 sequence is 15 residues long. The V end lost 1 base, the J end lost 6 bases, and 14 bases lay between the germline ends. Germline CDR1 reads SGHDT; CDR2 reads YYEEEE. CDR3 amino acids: CASSLQGDGLNEQFF. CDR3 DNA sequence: TGTGCCAGCAGCTTGCAAGGGGATGGGCTCAATGAGCAGTTCTTC.

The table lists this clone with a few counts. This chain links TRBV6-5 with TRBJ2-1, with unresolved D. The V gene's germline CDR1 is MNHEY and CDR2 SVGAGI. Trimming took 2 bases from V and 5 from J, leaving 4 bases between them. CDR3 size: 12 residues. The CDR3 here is CASSYVNNEQFF. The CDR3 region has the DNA TGTGCCAGCAGTTACGTAAACAATGAGCAGTTCTTC.

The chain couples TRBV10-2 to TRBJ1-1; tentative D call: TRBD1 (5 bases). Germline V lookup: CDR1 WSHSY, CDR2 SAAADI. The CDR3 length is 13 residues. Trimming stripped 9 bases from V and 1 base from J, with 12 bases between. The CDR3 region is CASRRQGNTEAFF. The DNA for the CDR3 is TGCGCCAGTAGACGTCAGGGGAACACTGAAGCTTTCTTT.

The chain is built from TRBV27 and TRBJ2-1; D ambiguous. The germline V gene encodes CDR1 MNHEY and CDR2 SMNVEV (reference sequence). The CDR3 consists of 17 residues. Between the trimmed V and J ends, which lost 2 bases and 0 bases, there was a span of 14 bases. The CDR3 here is CASSLKSAKHSYNEQFF. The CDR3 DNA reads TGTGCCAGCAGTTTAAAATCAGCGAAACACTCCTACAATGAGCAGTTCTTC.